This passage covers 7 T cell receptor beta chains from one sample sequenced in a study of CD8 T cells in ankylosing spondylitis. Points from the study as a whole: Ankylosing spondylitis blood seemed to carry a telltale TCR beta motif made of eight highly homologous variants.

Which antigens these TCRs recognize remains unknown. Each CDR3 protein gets one entry after TCRdb re-called the 5' RACE reads with MiXCR. The sample holds roughly 490,000 distinct CDR3 sequences; about 5% are singletons and the top ten take around 3.6%. Sequenced material: blood, either unsorted or a sorted T cell fraction (not recorded which). The receptors here all came from a male donor with ankylosing spondylitis.

This clonotype has a count of ten or more. One end of the junction is discordant with germline, which a read error may explain. This chain uses TRBV5-1 with TRBJ2-7; 7 bases map to TRBD1. The CDR3 consists of 13 residues. CDR1 and CDR2 (germline): SGHRS, YFSETQ. CDR3 sequence reads: CASSPGTAYEQYF. The CDR3 DNA sequence: TGTGCCAGCAGCCCCGGGACAGCCTACGAGCAGTACTTC.

This clonotype was observed many times. V usage is TRBV7-9 and J usage is TRBJ2-3; a possible D gene is TRBD1 (6 bases). Trimming removed 5 bases at V and 2 bases at J, with 17 bases between. CDR3 length: 16 residues. Germline CDR1 SEHNR, CDR2 FQNEAQ (reference sequence). The CDR3 DNA sequence: TGTGCCAGCAGCCCACCCGGGACATGGGCCACAGATACGCAGTATTTT. It yields the protein CASSPPGTWATDTQYF.

This clonotype was detected only a few times. J is TRBJ1-5 and V is TRBV2; weak D call: TRBD1 (6 bases). The germline V gene encodes CDR1 SNHLY and CDR2 FYNNEI. The germline V and J ends were trimmed by 8 bases and 3 bases, with 11 bases remaining between them. CDR3 length equals 13 residues. CDR3 amino acids: CASQRDTNQPQHF. The CDR3 coding sequence is TGTGCCAGCCAACGGGACACCAATCAGCCCCAGCATTTT.

There are many counts of this clonotype. The chain links TRBV20-1 to TRBJ2-2; 14 positions agree with TRBD2. Trimming removed 6 bases from V and 7 bases from J; junction bases left unmatched: 16. In germline, CDR1 is DFQATT, CDR2 SNEGSKA (reference sequence). This CDR3 spans 18 amino acids. The CDR3 loop reads CSAIKGLAGGPEGGELFF. For the CDR3, the DNA is TGCAGTGCAATAAAAGGACTAGCGGGGGGCCCTGAGGGCGGGGAGCTGTTTTTT.

At least ten counts were recorded for this clonotype. The chain recombines TRBV20-1 with TRBJ1-6; maybe TRBD1 (5 bases). The CDR3 is made up of 15 amino acids. Germline loops: CDR1 DFQATT, CDR2 SNEGSKA (reference sequence). Trimming pared 7 bases from V and 10 bases from J, leaving 23 bases between. The CDR3 here is CSVSQWGSGYSPLHF. As DNA, the CDR3 is TGCAGTGTCTCACAGTGGGGGTCCGGGTACTCACCCCTCCACTTT.

This clonotype came up many times. The chain uses TRBV24-1 and TRBJ1-2; D is possibly TRBD1 (5 bases). Deletions cut 5 bases from V and 2 bases from J, with 8 bases between. The CDR3 loop spans 13 amino acids. Germline CDR1 is KGHDR and CDR2 is SFDVKD. The CDR3 DNA sequence: TGTGCCACCAGTGGACAGAACAACTATGGCTACACCTTC. Protein: CATSGQNNYGYTF.

This clonotype was seen only a few times. The rearrangement links TRBV28 to TRBJ2-1; 11 nucleotides line up with TRBD2. From germline, CDR1 is MDHEN and CDR2 SYDVKM. V lost 6 bases, J lost 6 bases, and 7 bases stayed unmatched. CDR3 size: 15 residues. CDR3 in amino acids: CASSSTSGVSNEQFF. The CDR3, as DNA: TGTGCCAGCAGCTCGACTAGCGGGGTGAGCAATGAGCAGTTCTTC.